What follows is one T cell receptor beta chain and its context. Its target antigen remains unknown. Per-base qualities were not stored, and no clone one base away is much larger. The CDR3 regions of human TCRbeta chains were analyzed by immunosequencing. The paper's data handling went like this. Repertoire TCRs were matched against a reference library of SARS-CoV-2-specific TCRs generated with the MIRA antigen-specificity platform. Breadth was defined as the fraction of unique TCRs that were SARS-CoV-2-associated, and depth was defined as the fraction of total T cells that were SARS-CoV-2-associated. Using the MIRA data, each spike-specific TCR was assigned both to the spike region to which the TCR was reactive and to a CD4 or CD8 class. Log10-transformed breadth and depth values were compared by one-way ANOVA with Sidak's multiple comparisons tests. TCRdb carries this immuneACCESS record with in-frame sequences only. Its versions omit some clonotypes, under half of them owing to an unresolved V gene in the studies checked, with the rest unexplained. V and J calls and clone size follow that table, whereas D and trimming were derived from the DNA. Present in this sample are about 97,000 clones, roughly nine tenths of which were seen just once. The ten largest clones take up about 5% of the sample.

The time point label, as the study defines it: baseline before first vaccination. Vaccinee samples were obtained from the UK trials COV001 and COV002, which included a single-blind randomized controlled phase 2/3 trial of AZD1222 (ChAdOx1 nCoV-19) in healthy adults. For TCRbeta chain sequencing, PBMC samples were collected from trial participants at day 0 and at day 28 after the second dose. The source of the sample is a study of T cell responses to AZD1222 COVID-19 vaccine (dated by TCRdb to the early 2020s). About the study as a whole: AZD1222 recipients given second doses at about 4 weeks or at about 12 weeks were pooled, since spike-specific TCR depth and breadth were not found to differ between the two schedules. A total of 233 trial participants underwent TCR sequencing, of whom about 200 had received two doses of AZD1222 and approximately 26 had received two doses of the MenACWY control vaccine. Enrollment into the trials was organized by age into subgroups of 18-55, 56-69 and 70-plus years, and those subgroups contained roughly 160, 29 and 62 TCR-sequenced participants, respectively. Overall study outcomes, separate from this receptor: The whole spike protein was spanned by vaccine-associated CD4 TCRs, and dominant responses were seen in regions 160-218 and 743-854. Because no day 14 peak-response samples were available, repertoires were characterized only after the peak T cell response. Participants were mostly white British, with more females than males. The authors suggested clonal diversity may have been underestimated. Conclusions about previously exposed vaccinees are limited, since just six AZD1222 recipients were seropositive for SARS-CoV-2 at baseline. The 56-69-year group was small, and its depth increase did not reach significance, likely because of low power. After two AZD1222 doses, both the breadth and the depth of spike-specific TCRs were significantly higher than at day 0 and than in MenACWY recipients. Nearly half of unique spike-specific TCRs reportedly recognized epitopes outside regions mutated in the B.1.351 and B.1.1.7 variants.

Counted from cysteine to phenylalanine, this CDR3 has 13 amino acids. Left in the record is the CDR3 DNA by itself, 39 bases read in frame from the first base. Trimming leaves V shorter by 6 bases and J shorter by 6 bases, with the junction holding 6 bases beyond the gene matches. According to the germline V gene, CDR1 reads MDHEN and CDR2 reads SYDVKM. This clonotype was obtained from an adult in good health. Source: peripheral blood, taken on day 0 of AZD1222 vaccination. Rearrangement joined TRBV28 to TRBJ2-7; 9 of the junction bases match TRBD1. This receptor carries the CDR3 CASRGQGSSEQYF. The nucleotides read TGTGCCAGCAGGGGACAGGGAAGCTCCGAGCAGTACTTC.